These 23 T cell receptor beta chains originate from one sample sequenced in a study of cytomegalovirus exposure and HLA in healthy donors. A multiplex PCR was run with 60 Vbeta primers and 13 Jbeta primers. Clones were read by immunoSEQ multiplex PCR, and TCRdb kept only the in-frame ones, dropping some. The data hold about 170,000 clones, with roughly 80% observed a single time. Sample: PBMCs. The source of these receptors is a male donor in good health and CMV-seronegative.

The gene calls are TRBV11-2 and TRBJ2-5; weak D call: TRBD2 (5 bases). V dropped 4 bases and J dropped 4 bases, with 13 bases sitting between them. The CDR3 is 14 residues long. Per germline, CDR1 SGHAT and CDR2 FQNNGV. The CDR3 loop is CASSSPRAGETQYF. The CDR3 DNA reads as TGTGCCAGCAGCTCCCCAAGGGCGGGAGAGACCCAGTACTTC. Variable domain in full (rest from reference TRBV11-2 and TRBJ2-5): EAGVAQSPRYKIIEKRQSVAFWCNPISGHATLYWYQQILGQGPKLLIQFQNNGVVDDSQLPKDRFSAERLKGVDSTLKIQPAKLEDSAVYLCASSSPRAGETQYFGPGTRLLVL.

A few counts support this clone. The CDR3 coding sequence is TGCGCCAGCAGCTTGACGCCTCATATTACTAGATCGGGCGAGCAGTACTTC. Residues: CASSLTPHITRSGEQYF. V and J are TRBV5-1 and TRBJ2-7; a possible D gene is TRBD2 (5 bases). The CDR3 is 17 residues long. Germline values: CDR1 SGHRS, CDR2 YFSETQ. V dropped 1 base and J dropped 6 bases, with 23 bases sitting between them. The full variable domain, its missing parts supplied by reference TRBV5-1 and TRBJ2-7, is KAGVTQTPRYLIKTRGQQVTLSCSPISGHRSVSWYQQTPGQGLQFLFEYFSETQRNKGNFPGRFSGRQFSNSRSEMNVSTLELGDSALYLCASSLTPHITRSGEQYFGPGTRLTVT.

This chain links TRBV27 with TRBJ2-7, with TRBD1 identical over 10 bases. CDR1 MNHEY and CDR2 SMNVEV come from the germline V gene (reference sequence). CDR3 size: 16 residues. Trimming removed 6 bases from V and 7 bases from J; junction bases left unmatched: 15. CDR3 loop: CASSNAPGQGSLEQYF. The CDR3, as DNA: TGTGCCAGCAGCAACGCCCCGGGACAGGGGTCGTTAGAGCAGTACTTC.

CDR3 in amino acids: CASSEHRGGRYNEQFF. Here the CDR3 DNA reads TGTGCCAGCAGCGAGCACCGCGGGGGCCGGTACAATGAGCAGTTCTTC. V is TRBV9 and J is TRBJ2-1; tentative D call: TRBD2 (7 bases). Between the trimmed V and J ends, which lost 3 bases and 4 bases, there was a span of 17 bases. This CDR3 contains 16 residues. Germline V gives CDR1 SGDLS, CDR2 YYNGEE.

The genes are TRBV29-1 and TRBJ2-7, with 11 bases aligning to TRBD2. Trimming at V came to 4 bases and at J to 5 bases, leaving 7 bases not matched to a gene. CDR1 is SQVTM, CDR2 ANQGSEA, per germline. The CDR3 loop spans 14 amino acids. CDR3 loop: CSVGLVSGRDEQYF. The CDR3 bases are TGCAGCGTTGGCTTGGTTAGCGGGAGGGACGAGCAGTACTTC.

The chain recombines TRBV2 with TRBJ1-6, with 9 bases fitting TRBD1. J gave up 9 bases and V 5 bases, and 8 bases lay outside the gene matches. The CDR3 spans 15 residues. Germline V CDR1 and CDR2: SNHLY, FYNNEI. CDR3: CASSPGQGEVSPLHF. The CDR3 nucleotides read TGTGCCAGCAGTCCGGGACAGGGAGAGGTTTCACCCCTCCACTTT.

This rearrangement joins TRBV5-4 to TRBJ2-2; TRBD1 matches at 8 bases. With V trimmed by 6 bases and J by 4 bases, 8 bases remained unmatched. Germline loops: CDR1 SGHNT, CDR2 YYREEE (reference sequence). CDR3 size: 15 residues. CDR3 nucleotide sequence: TGTGCCAGCATCCCGGACAGGGTTAGCACCGGGGAGCTGTTTTTT. Translated: CASIPDRVSTGELFF.

The gene calls are TRBV6-1 and TRBJ1-2, with D possibly matching TRBD1 (6 bases). CDR3 length equals 15 residues. Trimming took off 1 base at V and 1 base at J, with 10 bases between the two ends. Germline values: CDR1 MNHNS, CDR2 SASEGT. The CDR3 here is CASSEGQGFNYGYTF. In DNA, the CDR3 is TGTGCCAGCAGTGAAGGGCAGGGGTTTAACTATGGCTACACCTTC.

J is TRBJ2-7 and V is TRBV5-1; 7 bases are shared with TRBD1. This CDR3 spans 13 amino acids. Germline trimming cut 2 bases from V and 3 bases from J; bases unmatched to any gene: 2. The germline V gene has CDR1 SGHRS and CDR2 YFSETQ. The CDR3 coding sequence is TGCGCCAGCAGCTTCGGGACAGTCTACGAGCAGTACTTC. This translates into CASSFGTVYEQYF.

This clone has more than one count but fewer than ten. The chain combines TRBV11-2 with TRBJ1-2; 11 bases are shared with TRBD1. The germline V gene encodes CDR1 SGHAT and CDR2 FQNNGV. With 5 bases clipped from V and 4 bases from J, the junction kept 9 bases outside the gene matches. This CDR3 has 16 amino acids. The CDR3 DNA sequence: TGTGCCAGCAGCCTCGGAGGACAGGGGGCTTCCTATGGCTACACCTTC. Protein: CASSLGGQGASYGYTF.

The chain links TRBV5-6 to TRBJ2-7, with 7 bases identical to TRBD2. Per germline, CDR1 SGHDT and CDR2 YYEEEE. With V trimmed by 3 bases and J by 3 bases, 6 bases remained unmatched. This CDR3 region has 14 residues. CDR3 coding DNA: TGTGCCAGCAGCTCCCTAGCGGAGGACTACGAGCAGTACTTC. Encoded protein: CASSSLAEDYEQYF.

V usage is TRBV11-2 and J usage is TRBJ1-6; D gene ambiguous. This CDR3 is built from 16 residues. Trimming pared 1 base from V and 0 bases from J, leaving 7 bases between. Germline CDR1 SGHAT, CDR2 FQNNGV. The CDR3 DNA sequence: TGTGCCAGCAGCTTAGGATCGAGCTCCTATAATTCACCCCTCCACTTT. Residues: CASSLGSSSYNSPLHF.

About this clone: Its ends do not fully match the called genes, so a read error is possible. The chain uses TRBV19 and TRBJ1-2; D is possibly TRBD1 (6 bases). This CDR3 spans 15 amino acids. Germline CDR1 and CDR2: LNHDA and SQIVND (reference sequence). CDR3 DNA sequence: TGTGCCACTAGTCAACCGGGACAACGATCCTATGGCTACACCTTC. As protein: CATSQPGQRSYGYTF.

The chain recombines TRBV7-9 with TRBJ1-1; D is unclear. From germline, CDR1 is SEHNR and CDR2 FQNEAQ (reference sequence). V shed 0 bases and J shed 4 bases, with 18 bases lying between them. CDR3 length: 17 amino acids. The CDR3 DNA is TGTGCCAGCAGCTTAGCGGCGGGGAGGGCGCTGGGCACTGAAGCTTTCTTT. It translates to CASSLAAGRALGTEAFF.

The chain carries TRBV7-9 and TRBJ2-7; D possibly corresponds to TRBD1 (5 bases). Germline V gene sequence: CDR1 SEHNR, CDR2 FQNEAQ (reference sequence). The CDR3 runs to 11 residues. The chain's CDR3 is CSVDSSYEQYF. For the CDR3, the DNA is TGTTCCGTAGACAGCTCCTACGAGCAGTACTTC.

The chain recombines TRBV27 with TRBJ2-2, with unresolved D. V lost 1 base to trimming and J lost 5 bases, with 11 bases between them. Looked up from germline, CDR1 is MNHEY and CDR2 is SMNVEV (reference sequence). There are 15 residues in the CDR3. This chain's CDR3 is CASSLLGSRTGELFF. The CDR3 DNA follows: TGTGCCAGCAGTTTATTAGGTTCTAGAACCGGGGAGCTGTTTTTT.

The rearrangement links TRBV11-2 to TRBJ2-7, with D uncertain. The ends were cut back, 3 bases at V and 3 bases at J, with 15 bases in the middle. Germline CDR1 is SGHAT and CDR2 is FQNNGV. CDR3 length equals 15 residues. CDR3 sequence: CASSFSRQALYEQYF. The CDR3 bases are TGTGCCAGCAGCTTTAGTCGGCAGGCCCTCTACGAGCAGTACTTC.

The chain combines TRBV9 with TRBJ1-1; perhaps TRBD1 as D (5 bases). The CDR3 contains 15 residues. In germline, CDR1 is SGDLS, CDR2 YYNGEE. The V end was cut by 4 bases, the J end by 1 base, with 14 bases between. CDR3 nucleotides: TGTGCCAGCAGCCCCTTTGGGGGGGAGAACACTGAAGCTTTCTTT. As protein: CASSPFGGENTEAFF.

The chain recombines TRBV14 with TRBJ2-7, with 7 bases lining up with TRBD1. With V trimmed by 1 base and J by 2 bases, 11 bases remained unmatched. This CDR3 has 17 residues. Per germline, CDR1 SGHDN and CDR2 FVKESK. In DNA, the CDR3 is TGTGCCAGCAGCCAAGGGATAGGGGGCCGTTTCGCCTACGAGCAGTACTTC. Protein product: CASSQGIGGRFAYEQYF.

V gene TRBV5-1 combines with J gene TRBJ2-1; D is perhaps TRBD2 (5 bases). Germline lookup yields CDR1 SGHRS and CDR2 YFSETQ. The CDR3 runs 16 residues. V was cut by 0 bases and J by 6 bases, with 16 bases left in between. The CDR3: CASSLEVGTRINEQFF. Here the CDR3 DNA reads TGCGCCAGCAGCTTGGAGGTAGGCACTAGAATCAATGAGCAGTTCTTC.

V gene TRBV6-1 combines with J gene TRBJ2-1, with D maybe TRBD1 (6 bases). V was pared by 8 bases and J by 6 bases, with 17 bases between. CDR3 length equals 14 residues. Germline CDR1 is MNHNS and CDR2 is SASEGT. For the CDR3, the DNA is TGTGCCAGCGAGACAGGACGGACCCGCAATGAGCAGTTCTTC. Its protein product is CASETGRTRNEQFF.

This chain uses TRBV6-1 with TRBJ1-5; 9 positions agree with TRBD1. Trimming cost V 7 bases and J 0 bases; bases outside gene matches: 4. The CDR3 is 15 amino acids. Germline CDR1 is MNHNS and CDR2 is SASEGT. DNA for the CDR3: TGTGCCAGCAAACAGGGGGCGGTTAGCAATCAGCCCCAGCATTTT. Amino acids: CASKQGAVSNQPQHF.

The V call is TRBV5-1, the J call TRBJ2-4; TRBD1 agrees at 8 bases. The length of the CDR3 is 14 residues. Trimming took 4 bases from V and 4 from J; bases not matched to a gene: 4. CDR1 and CDR2 from the germline V gene are SGHRS and YFSETQ. The CDR3 region is CASSTTGDKNIQYF. The CDR3 DNA reads TGCGCCAGCAGCACGACAGGGGATAAAAACATTCAGTACTTC.